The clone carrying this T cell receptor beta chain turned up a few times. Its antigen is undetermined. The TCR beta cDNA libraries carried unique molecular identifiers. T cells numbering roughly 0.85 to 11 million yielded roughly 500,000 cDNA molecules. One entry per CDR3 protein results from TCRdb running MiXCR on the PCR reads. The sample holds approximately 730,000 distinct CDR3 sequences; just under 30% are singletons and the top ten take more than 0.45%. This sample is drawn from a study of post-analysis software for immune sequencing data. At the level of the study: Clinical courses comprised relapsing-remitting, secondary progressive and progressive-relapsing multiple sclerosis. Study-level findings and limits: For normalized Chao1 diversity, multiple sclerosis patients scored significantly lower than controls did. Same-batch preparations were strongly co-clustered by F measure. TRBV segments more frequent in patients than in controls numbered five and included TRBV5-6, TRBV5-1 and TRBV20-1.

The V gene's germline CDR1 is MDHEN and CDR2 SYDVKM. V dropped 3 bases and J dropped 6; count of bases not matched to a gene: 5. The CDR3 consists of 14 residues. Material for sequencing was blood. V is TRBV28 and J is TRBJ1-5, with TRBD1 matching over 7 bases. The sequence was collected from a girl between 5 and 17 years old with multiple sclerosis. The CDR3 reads CASSLTGWGQPQHF. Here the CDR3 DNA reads TGTGCCAGCAGTTTGACAGGGTGGGGTCAGCCCCAGCATTTT.